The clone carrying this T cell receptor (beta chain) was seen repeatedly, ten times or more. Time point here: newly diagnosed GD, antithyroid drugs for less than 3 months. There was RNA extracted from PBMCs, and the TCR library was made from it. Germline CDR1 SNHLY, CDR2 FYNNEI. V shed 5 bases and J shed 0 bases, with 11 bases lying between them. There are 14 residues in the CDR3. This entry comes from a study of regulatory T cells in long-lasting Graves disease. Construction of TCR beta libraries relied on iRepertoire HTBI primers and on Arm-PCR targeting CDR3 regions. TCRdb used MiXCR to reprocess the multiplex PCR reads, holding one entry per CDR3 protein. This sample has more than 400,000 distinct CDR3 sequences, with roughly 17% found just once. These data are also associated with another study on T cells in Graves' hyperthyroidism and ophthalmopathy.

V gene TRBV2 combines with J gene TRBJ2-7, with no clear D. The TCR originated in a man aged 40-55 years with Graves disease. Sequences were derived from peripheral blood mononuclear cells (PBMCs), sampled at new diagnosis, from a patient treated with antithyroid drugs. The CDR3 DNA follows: TGTGCCAGCAGTCGGCGGTTGAGCTCCTACGAGCAGTACTTC. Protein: CASSRRLSSYEQYF.